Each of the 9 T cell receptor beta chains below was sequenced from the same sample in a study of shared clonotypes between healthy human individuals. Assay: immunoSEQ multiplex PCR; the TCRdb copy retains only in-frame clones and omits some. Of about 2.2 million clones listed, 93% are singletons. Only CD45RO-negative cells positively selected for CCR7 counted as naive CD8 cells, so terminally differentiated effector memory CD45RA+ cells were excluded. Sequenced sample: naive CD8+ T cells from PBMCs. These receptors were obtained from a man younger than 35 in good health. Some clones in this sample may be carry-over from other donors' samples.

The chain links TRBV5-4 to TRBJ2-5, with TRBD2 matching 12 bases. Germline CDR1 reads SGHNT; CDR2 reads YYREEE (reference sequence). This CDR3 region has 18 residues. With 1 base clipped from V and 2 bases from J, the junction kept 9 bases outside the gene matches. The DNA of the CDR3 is TGTGCCAGCAGCTTGATGGCTAGCGGGAGGGCGGGACAAGAGACCCAGTACTTC. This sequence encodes CASSLMASGRAGQETQYF. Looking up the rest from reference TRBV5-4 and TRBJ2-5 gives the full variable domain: ETGVTQSPTHLIKTRGQQVTLRCSSQSGHNTVSWYQQALGQGPQFIFQYYREEENGRGNFPPRFSGLQFPNYSSELNVNALELDDSALYLCASSLMASGRAGQETQYFGPGTRLLVL.

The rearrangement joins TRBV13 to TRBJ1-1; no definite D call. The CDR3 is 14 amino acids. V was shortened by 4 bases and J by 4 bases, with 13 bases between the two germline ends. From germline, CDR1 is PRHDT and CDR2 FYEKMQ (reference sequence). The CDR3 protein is CASSSPAGSTEAFF. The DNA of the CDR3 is TGTGCCAGCAGCTCCCCCGCGGGGAGCACTGAAGCTTTCTTT. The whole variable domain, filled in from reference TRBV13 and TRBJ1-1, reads AAGVIQSPRHLIKEKRETATLKCYPIPRHDTVYWYQQGPGQDPQFLISFYEKMQSDKGSIPDRFSAQQFSDYHSELNMSSLELGDSALYFCASSSPAGSTEAFFGQGTRLTVV.

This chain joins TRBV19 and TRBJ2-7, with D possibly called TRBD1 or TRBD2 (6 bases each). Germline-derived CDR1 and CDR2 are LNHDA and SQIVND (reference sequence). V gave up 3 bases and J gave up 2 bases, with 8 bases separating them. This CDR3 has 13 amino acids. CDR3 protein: CASSMRGAYEQYF. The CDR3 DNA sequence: TGTGCCAGTAGTATGAGGGGGGCCTACGAGCAGTACTTC.

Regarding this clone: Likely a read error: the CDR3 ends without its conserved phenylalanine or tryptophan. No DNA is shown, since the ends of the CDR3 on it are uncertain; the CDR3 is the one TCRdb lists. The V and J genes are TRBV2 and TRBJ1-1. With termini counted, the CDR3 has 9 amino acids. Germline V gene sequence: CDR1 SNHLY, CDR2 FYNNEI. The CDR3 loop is CASGFRVRV.

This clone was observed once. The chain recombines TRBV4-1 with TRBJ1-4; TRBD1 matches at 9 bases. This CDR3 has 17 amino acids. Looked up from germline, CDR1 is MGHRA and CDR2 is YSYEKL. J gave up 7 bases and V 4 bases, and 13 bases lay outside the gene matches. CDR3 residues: CASSLRDRAPLGEKLFF. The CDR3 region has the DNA TGCGCCAGCAGCCTCCGGGACAGGGCCCCCCTAGGTGAAAAACTGTTTTTT.

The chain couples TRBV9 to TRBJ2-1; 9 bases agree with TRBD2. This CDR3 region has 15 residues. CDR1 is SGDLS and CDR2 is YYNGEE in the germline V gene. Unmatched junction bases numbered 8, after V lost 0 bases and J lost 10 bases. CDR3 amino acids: CASSVATPGLAEQFF. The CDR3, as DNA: TGTGCCAGCAGCGTAGCCACCCCGGGACTAGCAGAGCAGTTCTTC.

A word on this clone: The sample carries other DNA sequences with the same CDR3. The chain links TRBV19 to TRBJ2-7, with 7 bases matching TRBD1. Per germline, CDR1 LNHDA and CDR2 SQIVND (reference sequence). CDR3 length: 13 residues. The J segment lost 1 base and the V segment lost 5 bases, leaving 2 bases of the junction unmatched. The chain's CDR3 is CASSDRVSYEQYF. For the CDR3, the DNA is TGTGCCAGTAGTGACAGGGTTTCCTACGAGCAGTACTTC. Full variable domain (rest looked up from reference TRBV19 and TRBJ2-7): DGGITQSPKYLFRKEGQNVTLSCEQNLNHDAMYWYRQDPGQGLRLIYYSQIVNDFQKGDIAEGYSVSREKKESFPLTVTSAQKNPTAFYLCASSDRVSYEQYFGPGTRLTVT.

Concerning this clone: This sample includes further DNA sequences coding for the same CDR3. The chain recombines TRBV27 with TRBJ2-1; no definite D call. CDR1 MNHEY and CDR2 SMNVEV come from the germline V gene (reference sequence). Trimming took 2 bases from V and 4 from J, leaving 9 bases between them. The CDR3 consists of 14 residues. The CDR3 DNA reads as TGTGCCAGCAGTTTAGGGCCCCGGTACAATGAGCAGTTCTTC. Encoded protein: CASSLGPRYNEQFF.

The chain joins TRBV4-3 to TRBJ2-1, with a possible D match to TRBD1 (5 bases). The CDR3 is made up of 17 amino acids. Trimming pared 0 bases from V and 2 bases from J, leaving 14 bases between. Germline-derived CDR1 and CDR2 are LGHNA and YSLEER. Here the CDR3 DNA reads TGCGCCAGCAGCCAAGATGTAGGGGAACCAACCTACAATGAGCAGTTCTTC. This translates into CASSQDVGEPTYNEQFF.